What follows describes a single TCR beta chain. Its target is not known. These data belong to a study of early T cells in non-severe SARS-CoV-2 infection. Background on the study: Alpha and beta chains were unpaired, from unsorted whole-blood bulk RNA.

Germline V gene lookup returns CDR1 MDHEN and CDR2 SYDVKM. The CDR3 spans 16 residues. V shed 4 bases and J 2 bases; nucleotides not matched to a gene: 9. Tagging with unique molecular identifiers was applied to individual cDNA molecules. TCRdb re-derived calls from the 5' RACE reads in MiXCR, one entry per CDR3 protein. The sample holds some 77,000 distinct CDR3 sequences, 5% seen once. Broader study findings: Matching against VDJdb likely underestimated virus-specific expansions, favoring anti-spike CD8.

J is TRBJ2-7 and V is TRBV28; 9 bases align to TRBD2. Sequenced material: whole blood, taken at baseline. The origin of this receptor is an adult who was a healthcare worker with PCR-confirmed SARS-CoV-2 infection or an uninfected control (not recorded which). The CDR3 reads CASSSLRSGSTYEQYF. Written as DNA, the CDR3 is TGTGCCAGCAGTTCCCTGCGTAGCGGGAGTACCTACGAGCAGTACTTC. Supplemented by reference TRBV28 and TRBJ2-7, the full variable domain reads DVKVTQSSRYLVKRTGEKVFLECVQDMDHENMFWYRQDPGLGLRLIYFSYDVKMKEKGDIPEGYSVSREKKERFSLILESASTNQTSMYLCASSSLRSGSTYEQYFGPGTRLTVT.